This TCR beta chain came from a study of cytomegalovirus exposure and HLA in healthy donors. Study conclusions and caveats: The study labeled more than 150 TCR beta chains cytomegalovirus-associated. In all likelihood, a cluster of highly shared sequence variants was a sequencing artifact.

About this clone itself: The antigen is not known.

PCR was performed using 60 Vbeta and 13 Jbeta primers. Profiled with immunoSEQ multiplex PCR; TCRdb holds only in-frame clones, not every one. Among about 130,000 clones listed, roughly 88% were seen once. V was pared by 0 bases and J by 7 bases, with 12 bases of the junction left unmatched. CDR1 LGHNA and CDR2 YSLEER come from the germline V gene. The CDR3 extends over 18 amino acids. Sequencing was done on a sample of PBMCs. The rearrangement links TRBV4-3 to TRBJ2-5; 12 bases are a match to TRBD2. This TCR was recovered from a boy aged 10-17 years in good health and CMV-seronegative. CDR3 sequence reads: CASSQDWSLAGGPGTQYF. The CDR3 nucleotides read TGCGCCAGCAGCCAAGATTGGAGCCTAGCGGGGGGGCCTGGGACCCAGTACTTC.